This T cell receptor beta chain was sequenced in a study of blood T cell repertoires in COVID-19. V lost 8 bases to trimming and J lost 9 bases; unmatched junction nucleotides: 9. This CDR3 has 13 amino acids. Original data processing: Estimated nucleated cell counts came from reference gene primer amplification. TCRdb's table, derived via immunoSEQ multiplex PCR, lists solely in-frame clones and lacks some. The V and J calls and the clone size are those of that table, but D and trimming were determined from the DNA. Counted here are about 200,000 clones, around 83% occurring once; the ten biggest clones make up under 8.5%.

The TCR sequence derives from a woman older than 75 with COVID-19, enrolled during active disease. The chain carries TRBV12-3 or TRBV12-4 and TRBJ2-7, with 11 positions matching TRBD1. The sequenced material came from peripheral blood. The CDR3 sequence is CASAGTGGLVQYF. The DNA for the CDR3 is TGTGCCAGCGCCGGGACAGGGGGTCTGGTGCAGTACTTC.